This TCR beta chain was captured by sequencing in a study of T cells in Graves' hyperthyroidism and ophthalmopathy. Study-wide context: Peripheral blood was obtained at initial diagnosis, preceding any treatment. Study findings and constraints: Most thyroid clonotypes that were expanded above 0.001 also turned up in blood.

Template material for amplifying TCR beta CDR3 regions consisted of RNA transcripts. When the TCR CDR3 underwent first-round RT-PCR, the HTBI primer set was used. TCRdb called the multiplex PCR reads again in MiXCR, with one record for every CDR3 protein. In the table there are 450,000 to 650,000 distinct CDR3 sequences, around 20% of which are singletons. CDR1 and CDR2 (germline): ENHRY, SYGVKD. V was trimmed by 5 bases and J by 4 bases, leaving 8 bases between them. The CDR3 consists of 12 residues. This clonotype appeared many times. Its antigen is as yet unknown. The J gene is TRBJ1-1, the V gene TRBV10-3; D is unclear. This receptor was taken from a man aged 18-30 years with Graves' hyperthyroidism. What was sequenced was blood. In DNA, the CDR3 is TGTGCCATCAGTCGCGAACGCACTGAAGCTTTCTTT. This translates into CAISRERTEAFF.